Listed here is a single T cell receptor (beta chain). This sample is drawn from a study of blood T cell repertoires in COVID-19. Looking at the study overall: Researchers got acute and convalescent COVID-19 samples from the United States, Italy and Spain. The cDNA or gDNA used as material had been derived from T cells, B-cell-depleted T cells, or PBMCs.

There are 14 residues in the CDR3. Trimming removed 4 bases from V and 4 bases from J; junction bases left unmatched: 5. In germline, CDR1 is SGHRS, CDR2 YFSETQ. In the original workflow: Researchers report that nucleated cell counts were estimated from reference gene primer amplification. The assay was immunoSEQ multiplex PCR, and TCRdb's table has in-frame clones only and misses some. V and J calls and clone size come straight from that table; D and trimming were deduced from the DNA. The data contain under 80,000 clones, approximately 86% of them seen just once; the ten biggest clones take up under 1.3%.

The TCR comes from a man in his 70s with acute or convalescent COVID-19. The chain employs TRBV5-1 and TRBJ1-1, with 9 nucleotides matching TRBD1. The sequencing sample was made of peripheral blood. CDR3 nucleotide sequence: TGCGCCAGCAGCCCACAGGGGGCGAGCACTGAAGCTTTCTTT. It is translated as CASSPQGASTEAFF.